This is a list of T cell receptor beta chains from one sample in a study of CD8 T cells in Susac syndrome. One entry per CDR3 protein results from TCRdb running MiXCR on the immunoSEQ multiplex PCR reads. The table records hundreds of thousands of distinct CDR3 sequences, roughly 90% of them present only once. Sequencing was done on a sample of CD8+ T cells from PBMCs. The source of these receptors is a human donor with multiple sclerosis. CDR3s include the opening cysteine and the closing phenylalanine or tryptophan. The D gene is left open where the match is weak. Clone size is shown for a subset of rows, as once, few, many or a class of expanded clone.

d_gene	v_gene	abundance	j_gene	CDR3aa	CDR3nt
NA	TRBV9	NA	TRBJ2-7	CASSRRGPPYEQYF	TGTGCCAGTAGTAGGAGGGGGCCCCCCTACGAGCAGTACTTC
NA	TRBV7-9	NA	TRBJ2-4	CASSSTFPPHSDIQYF	TGTGCCAGCAGCTCCACGTTCCCCCCCCATTCGGACATTCAGTACTTC
NA	TRBV30	NA	TRBJ1-4	CAWTTGGQGGEKLFF	TGTGCCTGGACCACCGGTGGGCAGGGAGGGGAAAAACTGTTTTTT
TRBD2	TRBV6-4	few	TRBJ2-1	CASSVGTSGGGDEQFF	TGTGCCAGCAGTGTTGGGACTAGCGGGGGAGGTGATGAGCAGTTCTTC
TRBD2	TRBV20-1	NA	TRBJ2-3	CSAVGTSGSTDTQYF	TGCAGTGCTGTCGGGACTAGCGGGAGCACAGATACGCAGTATTTT
NA	TRBV29-1	NA	TRBJ1-5	CSVAQGNQPQHF	TGCAGCGTTGCCCAGGGCAATCAGCCCCAGCATTTT
NA	TRBV15	NA	TRBJ2-2	CATSPSAGELFF	TGTGCCACCAGCCCCTCGGCCGGGGAGCTGTTTTTT
NA	TRBV9	NA	TRBJ2-3	CASTRGSTDTQYF	TGTGCCAGCACGAGGGGGAGCACAGATACGCAGTATTTT
NA	TRBV28	NA	TRBJ2-7	CASRPSGIEQYF	TGTGCCAGCAGGCCCTCCGGGATAGAGCAGTACTTC
NA	TRBV5-6	NA	TRBJ1-4	CASSLELEATNEKLFF	TGTGCCAGCAGCTTGGAATTGGAAGCAACTAATGAAAAACTGTTTTTT
NA	TRBV19	NA	TRBJ2-1	CASSILAQQFF	TGTGCCAGTAGTATACTAGCGCAACAGTTCTTC
NA	TRBV27	few	TRBJ1-1	CASSWGRGNTEAFF	TGTGCCAGCAGTTGGGGACGGGGGAACACTGAAGCTTTCTTT
NA	TRBV4-1	NA	TRBJ2-1	CASSLTTASSYNEQFF	TGCGCCAGCAGCCTTACGACGGCCAGCTCCTACAATGAGCAGTTCTTC
NA	TRBV20-1	NA	TRBJ2-5	CSARGRGQETQYF	TGCAGTGCCAGGGGCCGGGGCCAAGAGACCCAGTACTTC
NA	TRBV27	NA	TRBJ2-7	CASSASRGLISYEQYF	TGTGCCAGCAGCGCTTCCAGGGGATTAATCTCCTACGAGCAGTACTTC
NA	TRBV2	NA	TRBJ1-1	CASSDPERSTEAFF	TGTGCCAGCAGTGATCCCGAGCGAAGTACTGAAGCTTTCTTT
NA	TRBV30	NA	TRBJ2-3	CAWERFGTDTQYF	TGTGCCTGGGAGAGATTCGGGACAGATACGCAGTATTTT
NA	TRBV12-5	NA	TRBJ2-1	CASGQGPSSYNEQFF	TGTGCTAGTGGGCAGGGGCCGAGCTCCTACAATGAGCAGTTCTTC
NA	TRBV5-5	NA	TRBJ1-1	CASSLETMNTEAFF	TGTGCCAGCAGCTTGGAGACCATGAACACTGAAGCTTTCTTT
TRBD1	TRBV3-1	NA	TRBJ2-1	CASSLRDRSYNEQFF	TGTGCCAGCAGCCTCCGGGACAGGAGTTACAATGAGCAGTTCTTC
TRBD2	TRBV19	NA	TRBJ2-1	CASMPGTSGWNEQFF	TGTGCCAGTATGCCCGGGACTAGCGGGTGGAATGAGCAGTTCTTC
NA	TRBV6-2/TRBV6-3	NA	TRBJ2-7	CASSYGQGSNEQYF	TGTGCCAGCAGTTACGGGCAGGGGAGTAACGAGCAGTACTTC